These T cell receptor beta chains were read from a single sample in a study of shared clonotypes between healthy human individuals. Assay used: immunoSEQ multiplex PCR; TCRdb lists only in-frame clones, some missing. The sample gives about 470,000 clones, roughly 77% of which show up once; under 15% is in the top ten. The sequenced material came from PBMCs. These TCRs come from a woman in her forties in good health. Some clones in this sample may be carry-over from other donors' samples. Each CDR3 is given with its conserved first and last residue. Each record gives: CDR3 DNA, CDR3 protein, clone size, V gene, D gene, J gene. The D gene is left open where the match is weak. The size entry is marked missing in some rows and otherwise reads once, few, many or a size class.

cdr3_nt: TGTGCCAGCAGCCCTTACAGGGCTGAAGCTTTCTTT
cdr3_aa: CASSPYRAEAFF
clone_size: -
v_call: TRBV7-8
d_call: -
j_call: TRBJ1-1

cdr3_nt: TGTGCCAGCTCACCTCTGCTCGCGGGAGGGCCGCTAGGGACCCAGTACTTC
cdr3_aa: CASSPLLAGGPLGTQYF
clone_size: -
v_call: TRBV18
d_call: TRBD2
j_call: TRBJ2-5

cdr3_nt: TGTGCCACGTCGCGGGGGGTCATGGCTTTCTTT
cdr3_aa: CATSRGVMAFF
clone_size: -
v_call: TRBV6-5
d_call: -
j_call: TRBJ1-1

cdr3_nt: TGTGCCAGCAGCTTAACGGCGGATTCTGCTTATGGCTACACCTTC
cdr3_aa: CASSLTADSAYGYTF
clone_size: once
v_call: TRBV7-3
d_call: -
j_call: TRBJ1-2

cdr3_nt: TGCAGCGTCGGATCGGGGGGAGGGCGGTACAATGAGCAGTTCTTC
cdr3_aa: CSVGSGGGRYNEQFF
clone_size: -
v_call: TRBV29-1
d_call: TRBD2
j_call: TRBJ2-1

cdr3_nt: TGTGCCTGGAGGAGAGCGGGAGAGGGCGGGGAGCTGTTTTTT
cdr3_aa: CAWRRAGEGGELFF
clone_size: -
v_call: TRBV30
d_call: TRBD2
j_call: TRBJ2-2

cdr3_nt: TGTGCCAGCAGACCGGGGCCATTCCGAGACTACAATGAGCAGTTCTTC
cdr3_aa: CASRPGPFRDYNEQFF
clone_size: -
v_call: TRBV27
d_call: -
j_call: TRBJ2-1

cdr3_nt: TGCGCCAGCAGCCACCTTAGAGGAGGGACCAATGAGCAGTTCTTC
cdr3_aa: CASSHLRGGTNEQFF
clone_size: -
v_call: TRBV4-1
d_call: -
j_call: TRBJ2-1

cdr3_nt: TGTGCCAGCAGCTCGTCGATTGCTGGGAATGAGCAGTTCTTC
cdr3_aa: CASSSSIAGNEQFF
clone_size: -
v_call: TRBV5-4
d_call: -
j_call: TRBJ2-1

cdr3_nt: TGTGCCTTAAAACCAGGCCTTAACTATGGCTACACCTTC
cdr3_aa: CALKPGLNYGYTF
clone_size: few
v_call: TRBV28
d_call: -
j_call: TRBJ1-2

cdr3_nt: TGTGCCACCAGCAGAGGTGGGGGGGCCTACGAGCAGTACTTC
cdr3_aa: CATSRGGGAYEQYF
clone_size: -
v_call: TRBV15
d_call: TRBD2
j_call: TRBJ2-7

cdr3_nt: TGTGCCAGCAGCCCGGCCTTGAGCTCCTACAATGAGCAGTTCTTC
cdr3_aa: CASSPALSSYNEQFF
clone_size: -
v_call: TRBV28
d_call: -
j_call: TRBJ2-1

cdr3_nt: TGTGCCAGCACCCTCTATCGGGGGTCCTACGAGCAGTACTTC
cdr3_aa: CASTLYRGSYEQYF
clone_size: -
v_call: TRBV6-5
d_call: -
j_call: TRBJ2-7

cdr3_nt: TGTGCCAGTAGGTCGGGTGGGAGGGCCTCCGGGGAGCTGTTTTTT
cdr3_aa: CASRSGGRASGELFF
clone_size: -
v_call: TRBV19
d_call: TRBD2
j_call: TRBJ2-2

cdr3_nt: TGTGCCAGCAGTTCCAGAGAAACCTACGAGCAGTACTTC
cdr3_aa: CASSSRETYEQYF
clone_size: -
v_call: TRBV6-1
d_call: -
j_call: TRBJ2-7

cdr3_nt: TGTGCCAGCAGTTATGGGGGACAGGGTCAATCCGAGCAGTACTTC
cdr3_aa: CASSYGGQGQSEQYF
clone_size: -
v_call: TRBV6-5
d_call: TRBD1
j_call: TRBJ2-7

cdr3_nt: TGTGCCAGCACCCCCTGGGGGGGCTCTACTCAGCCCCAGCATTTT
cdr3_aa: CASTPWGGSTQPQHF
clone_size: -
v_call: TRBV28
d_call: -
j_call: TRBJ1-5

cdr3_nt: TGTGCCAGCAGTGACGGTAGGACCAAAAACATTCAGTACTTC
cdr3_aa: CASSDGRTKNIQYF
clone_size: -
v_call: TRBV25-1
d_call: -
j_call: TRBJ2-4

cdr3_nt: TGTGCCAGTAGTATAGGGGGGTATAGCCGCGATGAGCAGTTCTTC
cdr3_aa: CASSIGGYSRDEQFF
clone_size: -
v_call: TRBV19
d_call: -
j_call: TRBJ2-1

cdr3_nt: TGTGCCAGCAGGGGGGACGGTACTAATGGCTACACCTTC
cdr3_aa: CASRGDGTNGYTF
clone_size: -
v_call: TRBV2
d_call: -
j_call: TRBJ1-2

cdr3_nt: TGCAGCGTTGAATTAGAAGGCCCAGATACGCAGTATTTT
cdr3_aa: CSVELEGPDTQYF
clone_size: -
v_call: TRBV29-1
d_call: -
j_call: TRBJ2-3

cdr3_nt: TGTGCCAGCTCACCTCAGGACAGCACCGTTCCCTACGAGCAGTACTTC
cdr3_aa: CASSPQDSTVPYEQYF
clone_size: -
v_call: TRBV18
d_call: -
j_call: TRBJ2-7

cdr3_nt: TGTGCCAGCAGTTCAGGACGGGCCTACGAGCAGTACTTC
cdr3_aa: CASSSGRAYEQYF
clone_size: -
v_call: TRBV6-5
d_call: -
j_call: TRBJ2-7

cdr3_nt: TGCAGCGTTGTTCGGGCAGCGACCTACGAGCAGTACTTC
cdr3_aa: CSVVRAATYEQYF
clone_size: -
v_call: TRBV29-1
d_call: -
j_call: TRBJ2-7

cdr3_nt: TGTGCCAGTAGTATGTCGGACTACAATGAGCAGTTCTTC
cdr3_aa: CASSMSDYNEQFF
clone_size: -
v_call: TRBV19
d_call: -
j_call: TRBJ2-1

cdr3_nt: TGTGCCAGCAGCCCAGACAGGGGTGTTGTGCCCCAGCATTTT
cdr3_aa: CASSPDRGVVPQHF
clone_size: -
v_call: TRBV7-6
d_call: TRBD1
j_call: TRBJ1-5

cdr3_nt: TGTGCCAGCACCCCCGGGACTAGCCCCTACGAGCAGTACTTC
cdr3_aa: CASTPGTSPYEQYF
clone_size: -
v_call: TRBV6-6
d_call: TRBD2
j_call: TRBJ2-7

cdr3_nt: TGCGCCAGCAGCTTGGTCGTTGAGGGACGGGAGACCCAGTACTTC
cdr3_aa: CASSLVVEGRETQYF
clone_size: -
v_call: TRBV5-1
d_call: -
j_call: TRBJ2-5

cdr3_nt: TGCGCCAGCAGCTCCACGGCGGGAGGGTATTTTGGTGAGCAGTTCTTC
cdr3_aa: CASSSTAGGYFGEQFF
clone_size: -
v_call: TRBV5-1
d_call: TRBD2
j_call: TRBJ2-1

cdr3_nt: TGCGCCAGCACTCCTACCCTGGCTACGAACACCGGGGAGCTGTTTTTT
cdr3_aa: CASTPTLATNTGELFF
clone_size: -
v_call: TRBV5-1
d_call: -
j_call: TRBJ2-2

cdr3_nt: TGTGCCAGCAGTCCCGGACTAAAAAAAGAGCAGTTCTTC
cdr3_aa: CASSPGLKKEQFF
clone_size: -
v_call: TRBV28
d_call: -
j_call: TRBJ2-1

cdr3_nt: TGTGCCAGCAGCAAGGACAGGCTTCGCGAGCAGTACTTC
cdr3_aa: CASSKDRLREQYF
clone_size: -
v_call: TRBV13
d_call: TRBD1
j_call: TRBJ2-7

cdr3_nt: TGTGCCAGCTCACCCTCGGGACAATTCACCTACGAGCAGTACTTC
cdr3_aa: CASSPSGQFTYEQYF
clone_size: -
v_call: TRBV18
d_call: -
j_call: TRBJ2-7

cdr3_nt: TGTGCCAGTAGGGTGGACCTCTCCGGGGAGCTGTTTTTT
cdr3_aa: CASRVDLSGELFF
clone_size: -
v_call: TRBV19
d_call: -
j_call: TRBJ2-2

cdr3_nt: TGTGCCAGCAGCCCTATACCAAGCCCCTACAATGAGCAGTTCTTC
cdr3_aa: CASSPIPSPYNEQFF
clone_size: -
v_call: TRBV7-3
d_call: -
j_call: TRBJ2-1

cdr3_nt: TGTGCCAGCAGTTTCCCTGGGGCCAACGTCCTGACTTTC
cdr3_aa: CASSFPGANVLTF
clone_size: -
v_call: TRBV27
d_call: -
j_call: TRBJ2-6

cdr3_nt: TGTGCCAGTAGTATTGTGCGAGGGGTAAACACTGAAGCTTTCTTT
cdr3_aa: CASSIVRGVNTEAFF
clone_size: -
v_call: TRBV19
d_call: -
j_call: TRBJ1-1

cdr3_nt: TGCAGTGCCAGACACAGGTACGAGCAGTACTTC
cdr3_aa: CSARHRYEQYF
clone_size: -
v_call: TRBV20-1
d_call: -
j_call: TRBJ2-7

cdr3_nt: TGTGCCAGCAGCGCCGCCGGCTGGACCGGTGAGCAGTTCTTC
cdr3_aa: CASSAAGWTGEQFF
clone_size: -
v_call: TRBV9
d_call: -
j_call: TRBJ2-1

cdr3_nt: TGTGCCAGCAGCTTAGTGTTAGCTGGGGCCAAAAACATTCAGTACTTC
cdr3_aa: CASSLVLAGAKNIQYF
clone_size: -
v_call: TRBV7-9
d_call: -
j_call: TRBJ2-4

cdr3_nt: TGTGCCACCCGCCTGGGAGGCAGACTCCGAAGCTCTGGAAACACCATATATTTT
cdr3_aa: CATRLGGRLRSSGNTIYF
clone_size: many
v_call: TRBV19
d_call: -
j_call: TRBJ1-3

cdr3_nt: TGCAGCGTTGGAGCAGACTATGGCTACACCTTC
cdr3_aa: CSVGADYGYTF
clone_size: few
v_call: TRBV29-1
d_call: -
j_call: TRBJ1-2

cdr3_nt: TGTGCCAGTAGTCCCAGGGGCGTGGGGACCCAGTACTTC
cdr3_aa: CASSPRGVGTQYF
clone_size: -
v_call: TRBV19
d_call: -
j_call: TRBJ2-5

cdr3_nt: TGCGCCAGCAGCCAAGATCAGGGAGGCTACAATGAGCAGTTCTTC
cdr3_aa: CASSQDQGGYNEQFF
clone_size: -
v_call: TRBV4-1
d_call: -
j_call: TRBJ2-1

cdr3_nt: TGTGCCAGTAGTATTCCCCGACAGGGAAGCGGTGAGCAGTTCTTC
cdr3_aa: CASSIPRQGSGEQFF
clone_size: -
v_call: TRBV19
d_call: TRBD1
j_call: TRBJ2-1

cdr3_nt: TGTGCCAGCAGACCCCAGGGTCCCTACGAGCAGTACTTC
cdr3_aa: CASRPQGPYEQYF
clone_size: -
v_call: TRBV28
d_call: -
j_call: TRBJ2-7

cdr3_nt: TGTGCCAGCAGTCCGGGACTAGTGGGACTCAATGAGCAGTTCTTC
cdr3_aa: CASSPGLVGLNEQFF
clone_size: -
v_call: TRBV28
d_call: TRBD2
j_call: TRBJ2-1

cdr3_nt: TGTGCCACACTAGACAGGGGAGGAATTTATAGCAATCAGCCCCAGCATTTT
cdr3_aa: CATLDRGGIYSNQPQHF
clone_size: once
v_call: TRBV5-8
d_call: TRBD1
j_call: TRBJ1-5